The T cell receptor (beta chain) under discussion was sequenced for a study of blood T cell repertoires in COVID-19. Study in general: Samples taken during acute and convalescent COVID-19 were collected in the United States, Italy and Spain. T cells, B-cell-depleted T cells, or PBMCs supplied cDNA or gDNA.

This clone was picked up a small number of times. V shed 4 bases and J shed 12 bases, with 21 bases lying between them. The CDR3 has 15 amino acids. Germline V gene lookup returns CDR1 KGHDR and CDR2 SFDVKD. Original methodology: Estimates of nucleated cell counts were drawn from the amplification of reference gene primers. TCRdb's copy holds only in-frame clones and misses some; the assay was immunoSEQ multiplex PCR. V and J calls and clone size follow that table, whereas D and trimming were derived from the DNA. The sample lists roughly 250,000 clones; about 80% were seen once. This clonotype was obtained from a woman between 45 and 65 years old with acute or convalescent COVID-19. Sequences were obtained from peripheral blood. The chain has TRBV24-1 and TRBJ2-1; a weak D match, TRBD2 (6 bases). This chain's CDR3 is CATSDPEGLSSGQFF. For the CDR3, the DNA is TGTGCCACCAGTGACCCCGAGGGACTTTCCTCGGGGCAGTTCTTC.